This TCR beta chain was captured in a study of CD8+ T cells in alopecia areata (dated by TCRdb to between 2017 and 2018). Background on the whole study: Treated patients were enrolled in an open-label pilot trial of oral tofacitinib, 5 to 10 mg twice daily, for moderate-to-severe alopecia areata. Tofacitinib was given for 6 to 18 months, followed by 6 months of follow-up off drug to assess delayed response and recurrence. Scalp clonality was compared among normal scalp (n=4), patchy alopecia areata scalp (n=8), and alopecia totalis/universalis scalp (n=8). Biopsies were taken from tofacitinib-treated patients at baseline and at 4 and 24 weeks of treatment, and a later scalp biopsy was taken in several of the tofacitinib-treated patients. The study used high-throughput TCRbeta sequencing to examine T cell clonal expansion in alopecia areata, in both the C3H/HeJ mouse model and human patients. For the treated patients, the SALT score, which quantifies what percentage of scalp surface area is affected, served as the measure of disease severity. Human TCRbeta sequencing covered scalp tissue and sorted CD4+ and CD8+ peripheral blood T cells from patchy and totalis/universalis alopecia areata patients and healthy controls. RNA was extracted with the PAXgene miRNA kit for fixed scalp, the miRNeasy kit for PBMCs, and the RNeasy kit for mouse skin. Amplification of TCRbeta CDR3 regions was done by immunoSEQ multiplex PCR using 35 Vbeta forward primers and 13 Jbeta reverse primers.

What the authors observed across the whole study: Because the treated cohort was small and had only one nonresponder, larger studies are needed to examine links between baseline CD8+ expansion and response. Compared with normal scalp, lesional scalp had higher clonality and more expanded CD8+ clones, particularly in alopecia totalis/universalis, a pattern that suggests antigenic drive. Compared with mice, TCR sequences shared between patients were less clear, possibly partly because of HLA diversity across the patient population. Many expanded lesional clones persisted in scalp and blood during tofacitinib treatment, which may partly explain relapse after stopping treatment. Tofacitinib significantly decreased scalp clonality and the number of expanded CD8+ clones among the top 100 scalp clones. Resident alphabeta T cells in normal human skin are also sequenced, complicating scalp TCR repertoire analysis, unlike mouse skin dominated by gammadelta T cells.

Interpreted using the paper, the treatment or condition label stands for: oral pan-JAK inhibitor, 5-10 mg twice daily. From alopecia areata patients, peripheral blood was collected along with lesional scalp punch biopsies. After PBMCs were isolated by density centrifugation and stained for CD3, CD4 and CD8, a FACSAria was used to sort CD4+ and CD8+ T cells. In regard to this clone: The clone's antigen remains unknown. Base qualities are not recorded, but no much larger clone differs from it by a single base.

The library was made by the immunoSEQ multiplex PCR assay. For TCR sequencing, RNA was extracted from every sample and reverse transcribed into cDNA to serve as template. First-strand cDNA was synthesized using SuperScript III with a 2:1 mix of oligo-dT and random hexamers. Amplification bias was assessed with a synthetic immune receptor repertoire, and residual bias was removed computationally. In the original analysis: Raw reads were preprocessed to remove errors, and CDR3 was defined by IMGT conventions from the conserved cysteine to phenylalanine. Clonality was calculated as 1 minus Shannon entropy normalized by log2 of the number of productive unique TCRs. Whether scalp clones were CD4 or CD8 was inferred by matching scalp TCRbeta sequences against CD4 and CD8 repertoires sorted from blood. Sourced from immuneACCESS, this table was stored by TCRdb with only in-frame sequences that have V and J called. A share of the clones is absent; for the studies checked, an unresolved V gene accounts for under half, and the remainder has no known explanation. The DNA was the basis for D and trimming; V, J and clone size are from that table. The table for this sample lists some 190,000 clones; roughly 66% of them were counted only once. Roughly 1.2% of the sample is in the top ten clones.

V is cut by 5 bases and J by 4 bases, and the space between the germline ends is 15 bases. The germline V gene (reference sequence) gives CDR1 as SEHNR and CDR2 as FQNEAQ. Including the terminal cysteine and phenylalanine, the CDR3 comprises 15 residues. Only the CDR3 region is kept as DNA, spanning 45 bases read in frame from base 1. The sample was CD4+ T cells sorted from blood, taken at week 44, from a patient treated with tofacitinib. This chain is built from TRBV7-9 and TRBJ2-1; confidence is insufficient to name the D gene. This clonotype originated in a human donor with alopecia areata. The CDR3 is CASSPRANLYNEQFF. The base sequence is TGTGCCAGCAGCCCCCGTGCCAATCTATACAATGAGCAGTTCTTC.